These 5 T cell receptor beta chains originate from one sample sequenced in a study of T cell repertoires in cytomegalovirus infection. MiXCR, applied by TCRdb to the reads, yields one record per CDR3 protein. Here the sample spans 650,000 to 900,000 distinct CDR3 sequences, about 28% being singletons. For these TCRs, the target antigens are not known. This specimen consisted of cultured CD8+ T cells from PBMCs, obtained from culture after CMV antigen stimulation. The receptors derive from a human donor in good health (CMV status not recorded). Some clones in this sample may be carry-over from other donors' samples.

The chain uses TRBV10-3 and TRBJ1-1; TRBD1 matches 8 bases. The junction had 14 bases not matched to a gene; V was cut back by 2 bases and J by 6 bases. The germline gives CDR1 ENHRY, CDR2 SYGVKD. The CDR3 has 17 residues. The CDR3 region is CAISEGAGGRGHAEAFF. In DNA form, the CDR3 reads TGTGCCATCAGTGAGGGGGCAGGGGGCCGGGGACACGCTGAAGCTTTCTTT.

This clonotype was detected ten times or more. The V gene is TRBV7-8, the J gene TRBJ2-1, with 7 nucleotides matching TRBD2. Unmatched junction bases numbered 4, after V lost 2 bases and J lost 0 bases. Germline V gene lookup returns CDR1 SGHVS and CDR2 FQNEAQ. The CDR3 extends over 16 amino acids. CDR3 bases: TGTGCCAGCAGCTTACGGCGGGGGAACTCCTACAATGAGCAGTTCTTC. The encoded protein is CASSLRRGNSYNEQFF.

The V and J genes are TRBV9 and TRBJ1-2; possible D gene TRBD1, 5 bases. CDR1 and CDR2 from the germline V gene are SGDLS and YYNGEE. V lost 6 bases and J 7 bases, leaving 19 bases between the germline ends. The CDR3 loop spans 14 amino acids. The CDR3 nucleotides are TGTGCCAGCACCCAAGGGCGGGGGGGACGTGGCTACACCTTC. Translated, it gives CASTQGRGGRGYTF. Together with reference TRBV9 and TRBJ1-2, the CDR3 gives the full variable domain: DSGVTQTPKHLITATGQRVTLRCSPRSGDLSVYWYQQSLDQGLQFLIQYYNGEERAKGNILERFSAQQFPDLHSELNLSSLELGDSALYFCASTQGRGGRGYTFGSGTRLTVV.

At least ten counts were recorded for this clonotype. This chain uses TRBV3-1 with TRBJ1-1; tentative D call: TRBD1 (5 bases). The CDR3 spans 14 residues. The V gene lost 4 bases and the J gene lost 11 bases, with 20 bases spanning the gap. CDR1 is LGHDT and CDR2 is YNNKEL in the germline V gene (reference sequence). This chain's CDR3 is CASSPHRPGTSAFF. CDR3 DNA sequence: TGTGCCAGCAGCCCTCATCGCCCTGGGACTAGCGCTTTCTTT.

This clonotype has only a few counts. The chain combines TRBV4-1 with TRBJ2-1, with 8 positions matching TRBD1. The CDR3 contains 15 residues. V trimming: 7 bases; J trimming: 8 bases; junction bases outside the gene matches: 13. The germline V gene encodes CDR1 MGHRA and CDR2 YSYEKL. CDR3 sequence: CASKSRTGRFDEQFF. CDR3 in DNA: TGCGCCAGCAAGTCCAGGACAGGGAGGTTTGATGAGCAGTTCTTC.